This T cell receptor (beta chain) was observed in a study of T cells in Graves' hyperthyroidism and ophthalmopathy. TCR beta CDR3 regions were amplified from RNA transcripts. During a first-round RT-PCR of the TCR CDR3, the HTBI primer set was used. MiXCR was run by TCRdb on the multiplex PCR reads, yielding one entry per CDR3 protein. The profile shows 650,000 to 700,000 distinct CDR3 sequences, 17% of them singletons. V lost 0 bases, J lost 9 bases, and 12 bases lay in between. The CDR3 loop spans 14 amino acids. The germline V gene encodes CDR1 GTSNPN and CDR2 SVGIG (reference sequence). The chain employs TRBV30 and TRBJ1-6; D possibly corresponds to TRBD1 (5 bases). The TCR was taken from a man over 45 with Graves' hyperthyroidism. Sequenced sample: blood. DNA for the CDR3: TGTGCCTGGAGTGTACGGGGGACGGGTTCACCCCTCCACTTT. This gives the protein CAWSVRGTGSPLHF.